This T cell receptor (beta chain) was sequenced during a study of neurological immune-mediated disorders. Via MiXCR, TCRdb re-called the 5' RACE reads, giving one row per CDR3 protein. Of about 99,000 distinct CDR3 sequences in the sample, roughly a tenth were seen once. The ends were cut back, 5 bases at V and 0 bases at J, with 13 bases in the middle. The CDR3 length is 15 residues. Germline CDR1 SGHTA, CDR2 FQGTGA. The time point is: longitudinal time-point 3. The study's findings and limits: HTLV-1-associated myelopathy had the most TCR clonal expansion, whereas multiple sclerosis had the least (lower than in healthy controls).

This clonotype was observed a few times. Its target is unknown. Sequences were obtained from PBMCs. The rearrangement links TRBV7-3 to TRBJ1-1; D possibly corresponds to TRBD1 (5 bases). The sequence came from a female donor with HTLV-1-associated myelopathy (HAM/TSP). Here the CDR3 DNA reads TGTGCCAGCAGCCGGGACGGTAACATGAACACTGAAGCTTTCTTT. As protein: CASSRDGNMNTEAFF.